This T cell receptor (beta chain) was retrieved from a study of neurological immune-mediated disorders. CDR1 DFQATT and CDR2 SNEGSKA come from the germline V gene (reference sequence). There are 13 residues in the CDR3. V gave up 4 bases and J gave up 4 bases; unmatched junction bases: 3. TCRdb redid the calling of the 5' RACE reads with MiXCR, one entry per CDR3 protein. The sample shows about 70,000 distinct CDR3 sequences, about 5.1% of them seen only once. This clonotype was picked up many times. The V gene is TRBV20-1, the J gene TRBJ2-2; 7 bases fit TRBD1. The sample was PBMCs. The TCR was taken from a woman between 70 and 85 years old with multiple sclerosis. The CDR3 region is CSAIPGGTGELFF. The CDR3 coding sequence is TGCAGTGCTATACCAGGGGGCACCGGGGAGCTGTTTTTT.